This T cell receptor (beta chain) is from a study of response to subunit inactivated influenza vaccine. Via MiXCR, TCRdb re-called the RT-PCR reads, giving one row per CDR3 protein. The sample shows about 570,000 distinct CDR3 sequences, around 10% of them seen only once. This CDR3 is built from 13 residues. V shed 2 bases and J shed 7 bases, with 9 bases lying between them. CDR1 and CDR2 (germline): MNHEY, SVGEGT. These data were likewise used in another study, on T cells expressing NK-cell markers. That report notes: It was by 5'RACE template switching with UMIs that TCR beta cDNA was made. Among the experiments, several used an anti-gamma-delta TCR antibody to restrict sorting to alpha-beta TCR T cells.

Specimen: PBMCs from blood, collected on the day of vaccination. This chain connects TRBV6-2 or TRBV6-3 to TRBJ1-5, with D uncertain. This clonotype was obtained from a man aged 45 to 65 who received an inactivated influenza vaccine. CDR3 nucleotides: TGTGCCAGCAGTTACGGCAGCCGGCAGCCCCAGCATTTT. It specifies CASSYGSRQPQHF.